The clone carrying this TCR beta chain came up once. The data derive from a study of OX40 agonist ivuxolimab in advanced cancers. Assay: immunoSEQ multiplex PCR; the TCRdb copy retains only in-frame clones and omits some. The table records tens of thousands of clones, about 82% of them present only once. Per the germline V gene, CDR1 is MDHEN and CDR2 is SYDVKM. The CDR3 extends over 17 amino acids. The V segment lost 2 bases and the J segment 5 bases; nucleotides outside the gene matches: 13. This sequence joins TRBV28 and TRBJ2-7; 9 bases are a match to TRBD1. This clonotype originated in an adult with an advanced solid tumor such as melanoma, head and neck, liver or kidney cancer. The sequenced sample was CD4+ or CD8+ T cells sorted from blood, obtained in a trial of the OX40 agonist ivuxolimab. CDR3 sequence (DNA): TGTGCCAGCAGTTTAGCCCCCCGCGGACAGGGGACCCACGAGCAGTACTTC. Translation gives CASSLAPRGQGTHEQYF.